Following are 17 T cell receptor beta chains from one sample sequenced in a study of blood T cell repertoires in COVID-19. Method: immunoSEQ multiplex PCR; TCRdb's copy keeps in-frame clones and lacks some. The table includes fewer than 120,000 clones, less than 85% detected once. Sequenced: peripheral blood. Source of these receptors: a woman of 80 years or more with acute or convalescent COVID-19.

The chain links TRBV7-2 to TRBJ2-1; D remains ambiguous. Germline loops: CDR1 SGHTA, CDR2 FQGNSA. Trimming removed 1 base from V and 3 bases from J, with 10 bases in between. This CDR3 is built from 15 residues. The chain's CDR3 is CASSLESQIYNEQFF. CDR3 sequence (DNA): TGTGCCAGCAGCTTAGAATCCCAGATCTACAATGAGCAGTTCTTC. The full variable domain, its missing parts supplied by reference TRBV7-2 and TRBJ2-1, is GAGVSQSPSNKVTEKGKDVELRCDPISGHTALYWYRQSLGQGLEFLIYFQGNSAPDKSGLPSDRFSAERTGGSVSTLTIQRTQQEDSAVYLCASSLESQIYNEQFFGPGTRLTVL.

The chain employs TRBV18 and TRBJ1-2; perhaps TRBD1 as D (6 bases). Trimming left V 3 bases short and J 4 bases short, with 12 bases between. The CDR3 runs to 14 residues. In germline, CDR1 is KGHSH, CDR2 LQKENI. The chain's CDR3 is CASSPDRPGYGYTF. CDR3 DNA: TGTGCCAGCTCACCGGACAGACCTGGCTATGGCTACACCTTC. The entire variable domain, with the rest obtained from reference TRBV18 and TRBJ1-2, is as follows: NAGVMQNPRHLVRRRGQEARLRCSPMKGHSHVYWYRQLPEEGLKFMVYLQKENIIDESGMPKERFSAEFPKEGPSILRIQQVVRGDSAAYFCASSPDRPGYGYTFGSGTRLTVV.

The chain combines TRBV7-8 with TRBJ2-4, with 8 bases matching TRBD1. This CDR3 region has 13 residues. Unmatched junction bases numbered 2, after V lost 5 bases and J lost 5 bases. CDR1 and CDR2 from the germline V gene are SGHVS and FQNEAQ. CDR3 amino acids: CASSLDRENIQYF. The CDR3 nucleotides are TGTGCCAGCAGCCTGGACAGGGAAAACATTCAGTACTTC.

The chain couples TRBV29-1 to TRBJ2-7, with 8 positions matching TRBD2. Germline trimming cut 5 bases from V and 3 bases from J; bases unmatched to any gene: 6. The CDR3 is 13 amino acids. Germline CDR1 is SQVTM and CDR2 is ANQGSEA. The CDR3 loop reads CSVRAGGFYEQYF. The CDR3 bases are TGCAGCGTTCGGGCGGGAGGCTTCTACGAGCAGTACTTC.

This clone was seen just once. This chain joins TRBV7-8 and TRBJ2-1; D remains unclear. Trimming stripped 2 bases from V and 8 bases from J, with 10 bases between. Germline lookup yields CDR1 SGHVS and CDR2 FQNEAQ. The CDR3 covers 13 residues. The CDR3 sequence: CASSLRHSDEQFF. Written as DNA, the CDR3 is TGTGCCAGCAGCTTACGACATTCGGATGAGCAGTTCTTC.

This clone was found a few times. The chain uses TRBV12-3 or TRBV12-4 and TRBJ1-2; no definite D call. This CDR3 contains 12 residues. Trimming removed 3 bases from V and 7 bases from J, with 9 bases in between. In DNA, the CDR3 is TGTGCCAGCAGTTTCAGCGACGGTGGCTACACCTTC. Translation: CASSFSDGGYTF.

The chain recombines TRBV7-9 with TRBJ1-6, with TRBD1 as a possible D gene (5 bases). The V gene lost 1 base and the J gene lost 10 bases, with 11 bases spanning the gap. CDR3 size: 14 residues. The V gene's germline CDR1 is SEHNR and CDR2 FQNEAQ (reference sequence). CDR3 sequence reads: CASSLDQTASPLHF. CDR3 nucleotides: TGTGCCAGCAGCTTAGATCAGACAGCATCACCCCTCCACTTT.

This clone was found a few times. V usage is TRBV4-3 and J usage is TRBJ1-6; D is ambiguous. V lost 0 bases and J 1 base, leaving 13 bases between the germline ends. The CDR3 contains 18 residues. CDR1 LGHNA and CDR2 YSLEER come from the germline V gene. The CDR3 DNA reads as TGCGCCAGCAGCCAAGAGGTGACCGGGTCTTCCTATAATTCACCCCTCCACTTT. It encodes CASSQEVTGSSYNSPLHF.

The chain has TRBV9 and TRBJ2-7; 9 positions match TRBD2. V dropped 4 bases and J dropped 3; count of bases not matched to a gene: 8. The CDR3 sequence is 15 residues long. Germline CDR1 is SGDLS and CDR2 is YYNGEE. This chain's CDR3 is CASSPQGTSSYEQYF. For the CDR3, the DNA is TGTGCCAGCAGCCCCCAGGGGACTAGCAGCTACGAGCAGTACTTC.

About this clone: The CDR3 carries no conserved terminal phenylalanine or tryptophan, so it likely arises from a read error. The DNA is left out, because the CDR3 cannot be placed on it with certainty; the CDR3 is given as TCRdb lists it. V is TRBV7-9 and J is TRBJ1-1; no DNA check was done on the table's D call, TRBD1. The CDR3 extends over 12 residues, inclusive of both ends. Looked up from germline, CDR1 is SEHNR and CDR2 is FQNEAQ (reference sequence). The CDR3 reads CASSPDNLGHST.

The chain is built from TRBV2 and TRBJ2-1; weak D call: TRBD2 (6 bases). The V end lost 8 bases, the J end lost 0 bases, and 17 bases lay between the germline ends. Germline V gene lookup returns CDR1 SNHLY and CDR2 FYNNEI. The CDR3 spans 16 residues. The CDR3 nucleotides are TGTGCCAGCCAAGACTGGGCGGGGAGCTCCTACAATGAGCAGTTCTTC. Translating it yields CASQDWAGSSYNEQFF. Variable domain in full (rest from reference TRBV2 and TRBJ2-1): EPEVTQTPSHQVTQMGQEVILRCVPISNHLYFYWYRQILGQKVEFLVSFYNNEISEKSEIFDDQFSVERPDGSNFTLKIRSTKLEDSAMYFCASQDWAGSSYNEQFFGPGTRLTVL.

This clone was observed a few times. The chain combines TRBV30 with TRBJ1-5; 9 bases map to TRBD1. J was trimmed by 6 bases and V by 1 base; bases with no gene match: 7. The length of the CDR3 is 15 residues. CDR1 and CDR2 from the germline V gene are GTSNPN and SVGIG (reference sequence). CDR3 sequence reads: CAWSAGTGHGQPQHF. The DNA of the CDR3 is TGTGCCTGGAGTGCAGGGACAGGGCACGGTCAGCCCCAGCATTTT.

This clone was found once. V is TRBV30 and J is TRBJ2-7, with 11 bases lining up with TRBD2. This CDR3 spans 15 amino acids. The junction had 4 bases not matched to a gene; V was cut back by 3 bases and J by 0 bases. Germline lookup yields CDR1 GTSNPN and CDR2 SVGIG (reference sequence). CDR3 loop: CAWRRGLAASYEQYF. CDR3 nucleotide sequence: TGTGCCTGGAGAAGGGGACTAGCGGCCTCCTACGAGCAGTACTTC.

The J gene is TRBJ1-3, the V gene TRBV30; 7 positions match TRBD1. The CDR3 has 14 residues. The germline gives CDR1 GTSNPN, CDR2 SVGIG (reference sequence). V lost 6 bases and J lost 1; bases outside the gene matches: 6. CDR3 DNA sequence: TGTGCCTGTGGAAGGGGGCTTTCTGGAAACACCATATATTTT. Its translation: CACGRGLSGNTIYF. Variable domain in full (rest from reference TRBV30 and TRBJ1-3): SQTIHQWPATLVQPVGSPLSLECTVEGTSNPNLYWYRQAAGRGLQLLFYSVGIGQISSEVPQNLSASRPQDRQFILSSKKLLLSDSGFYLCACGRGLSGNTIYFGEGSWLTVV.

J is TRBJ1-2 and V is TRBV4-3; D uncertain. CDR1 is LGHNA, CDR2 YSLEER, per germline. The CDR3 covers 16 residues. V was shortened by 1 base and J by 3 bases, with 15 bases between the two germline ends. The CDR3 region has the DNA TGCGCCAGCAGCCAAGCGAGGACTATTCCCGACTATGGCTACACCTTC. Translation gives CASSQARTIPDYGYTF.

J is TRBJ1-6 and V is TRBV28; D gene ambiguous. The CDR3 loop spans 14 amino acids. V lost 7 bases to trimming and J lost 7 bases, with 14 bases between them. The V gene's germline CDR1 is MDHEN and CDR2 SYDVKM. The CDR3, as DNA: TGTGCCAGCACCTTCCGGGAGCCGAATTCACCCCTCCACTTT. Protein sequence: CASTFREPNSPLHF.

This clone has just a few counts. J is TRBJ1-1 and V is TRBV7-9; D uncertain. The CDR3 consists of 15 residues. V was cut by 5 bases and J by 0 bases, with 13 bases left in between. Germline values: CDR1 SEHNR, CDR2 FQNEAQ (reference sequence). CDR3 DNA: TGTGCCAGCAGCACATACAGTTCCCTGAACACTGAAGCTTTCTTT. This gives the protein CASSTYSSLNTEAFF.